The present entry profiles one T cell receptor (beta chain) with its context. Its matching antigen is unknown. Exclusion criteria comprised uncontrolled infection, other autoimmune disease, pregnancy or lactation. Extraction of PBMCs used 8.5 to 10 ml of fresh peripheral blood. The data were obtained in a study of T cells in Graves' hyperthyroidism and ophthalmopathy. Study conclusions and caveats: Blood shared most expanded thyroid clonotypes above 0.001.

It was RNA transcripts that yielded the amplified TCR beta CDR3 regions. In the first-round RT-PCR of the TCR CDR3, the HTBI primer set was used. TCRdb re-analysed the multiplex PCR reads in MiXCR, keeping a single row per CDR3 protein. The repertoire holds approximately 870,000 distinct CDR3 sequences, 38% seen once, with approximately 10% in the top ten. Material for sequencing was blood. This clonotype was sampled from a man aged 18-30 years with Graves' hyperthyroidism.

CDR3 DNA: TGCGCCAGCAGCTTGGGAGCCAGCCAGAGCTACGAGCAGTACTTC. Amino acid sequence: CASSLGASQSYEQYF. This chain links TRBV5-1 with TRBJ2-7; unclear D gene. Germline V gives CDR1 SGHRS, CDR2 YFSETQ. Trimming took off 0 bases at V and 3 bases at J, with 13 bases between the two ends. The CDR3 is made up of 15 amino acids.